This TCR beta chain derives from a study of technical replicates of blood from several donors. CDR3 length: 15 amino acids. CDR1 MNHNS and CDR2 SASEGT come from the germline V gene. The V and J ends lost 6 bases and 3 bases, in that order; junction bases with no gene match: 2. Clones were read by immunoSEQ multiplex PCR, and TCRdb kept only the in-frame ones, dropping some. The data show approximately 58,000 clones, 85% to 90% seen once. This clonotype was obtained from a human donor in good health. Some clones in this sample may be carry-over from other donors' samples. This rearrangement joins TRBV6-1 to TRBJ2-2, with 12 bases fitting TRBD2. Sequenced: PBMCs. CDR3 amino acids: CASSRTSGDTGELFF. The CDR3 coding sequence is TGTGCCAGCAGCCGGACTAGCGGGGACACCGGGGAGCTGTTTTTT.